The present entry profiles one T cell receptor (beta chain) with its context. Its matching antigen is unknown. This sample is drawn from a study of cytomegalovirus exposure and HLA in healthy donors. The PCR had 60 Vbeta and 13 Jbeta primers. Original processing methods: Tens of millions of unique TCR beta chains, about 11 million of them shared, were counted by a later analysis. TCRdb's copy holds only in-frame clones and misses some; the assay was immunoSEQ multiplex PCR. That table is the source of V, J and clone size, and D and trimming were worked out from the DNA. The sample contains 100,000 to 150,000 clones, 72% of which appear only once. General study findings and limits: Donors were assumed by presence/absence analyses to have roughly uniform sequencing depth.

The sequencing sample was made of PBMCs. The TCR was taken from a man aged 25-40 years in good health and CMV-seronegative.

This CDR3 reads CASSAHRQEIQETQYF. DNA for the CDR3: TGTGCCAGTTCAGCACACAGACAAGAAATCCAAGAGACCCAGTACTTC. The chain couples TRBV19 to TRBJ2-5; D is undetermined. V was trimmed by 8 bases and J by 1 base, leaving 20 bases between them. The V gene's germline CDR1 is LNHDA and CDR2 SQIVND (reference sequence). The CDR3 consists of 16 residues.